This T cell receptor beta chain was sequenced in a study of early T cells in non-severe SARS-CoV-2 infection. Turning to the study itself: From unsorted whole blood, bulk RNA was sequenced, and the chains remained unpaired. Findings of the study overall: Matching results from VDJdb favored anti-spike CD8 responses, leaving private and CD4 specificities undetected.

As part of library construction, unique molecular identifiers were attached to individual cDNA molecules. TCRdb reanalysed the 5' RACE reads using MiXCR and keeps one entry per CDR3 protein. The table has some 48,000 distinct CDR3 sequences, 3.5% to 5% seen once. With 5 bases clipped from V and 8 bases from J, the junction kept 4 bases outside the gene matches. The CDR3 contains 12 residues. Germline CDR1 and CDR2: LNHDA and SQIVND (reference sequence). On this clonotype: Its matching antigen is unknown.

The specimen sequenced was whole blood. The chain has TRBV19 and TRBJ2-3, with 7 bases lining up with TRBD1. The TCR was taken from an adult who was a healthcare worker with PCR-confirmed SARS-CoV-2 infection or an uninfected control (not recorded which). The CDR3 region has the DNA TGTGCCAGTAGTGACAGGGCAACTACGCAGTATTTT. This encodes CASSDRATTQYF.